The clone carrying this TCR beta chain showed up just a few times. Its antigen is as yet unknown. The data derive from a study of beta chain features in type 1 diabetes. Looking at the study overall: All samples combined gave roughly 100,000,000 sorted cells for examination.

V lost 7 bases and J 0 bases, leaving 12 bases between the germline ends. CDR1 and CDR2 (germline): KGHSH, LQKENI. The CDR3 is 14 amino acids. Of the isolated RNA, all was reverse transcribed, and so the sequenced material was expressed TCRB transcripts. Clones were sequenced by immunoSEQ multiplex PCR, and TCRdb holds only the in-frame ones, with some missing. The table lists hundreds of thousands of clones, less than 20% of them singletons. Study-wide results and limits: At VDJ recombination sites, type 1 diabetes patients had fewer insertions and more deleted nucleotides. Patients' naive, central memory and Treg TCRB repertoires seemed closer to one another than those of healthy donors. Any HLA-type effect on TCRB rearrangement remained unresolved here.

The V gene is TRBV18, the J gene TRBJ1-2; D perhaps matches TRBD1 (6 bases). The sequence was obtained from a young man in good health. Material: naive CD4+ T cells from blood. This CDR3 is CASFKDSTNYGYTF. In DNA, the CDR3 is TGTGCCAGCTTCAAGGACAGCACTAACTATGGCTACACCTTC. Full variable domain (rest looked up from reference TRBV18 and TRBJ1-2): NAGVMQNPRHLVRRRGQEARLRCSPMKGHSHVYWYRQLPEEGLKFMVYLQKENIIDESGMPKERFSAEFPKEGPSILRIQQVVRGDSAAYFCASFKDSTNYGYTFGSGTRLTVV.